This TCR beta chain was retrieved from a study of OX40 agonist ivuxolimab in advanced cancers. CDR1 is LNHDA and CDR2 is SQIVND in the germline V gene (reference sequence). With 3 bases removed from V and 6 bases from J, the gap between germline ends came to 12 bases. The CDR3 sequence is 13 residues long. This table comes from immunoSEQ multiplex PCR, and its TCRdb copy is limited to in-frame clones, with some not included. Of about 60,000 clones detected, more than 85% appear once; the ten largest clones hold around 3.6%. Specimen: CD4+ or CD8+ T cells sorted from blood, collected in a trial of the OX40 agonist ivuxolimab. The chain combines TRBV19 with TRBJ2-7; D is unclear. This clonotype was obtained from an adult with an advanced solid tumor such as melanoma, head and neck, liver or kidney cancer. The CDR3 spells CASSIGLAFEQYF. The CDR3 DNA reads as TGTGCCAGTAGTATTGGGCTCGCGTTCGAGCAGTACTTC. The full variable domain, with the rest looked up from reference TRBV19 and TRBJ2-7, is DGGITQSPKYLFRKEGQNVTLSCEQNLNHDAMYWYRQDPGQGLRLIYYSQIVNDFQKGDIAEGYSVSREKKESFPLTVTSAQKNPTAFYLCASSIGLAFEQYFGPGTRLTVT.